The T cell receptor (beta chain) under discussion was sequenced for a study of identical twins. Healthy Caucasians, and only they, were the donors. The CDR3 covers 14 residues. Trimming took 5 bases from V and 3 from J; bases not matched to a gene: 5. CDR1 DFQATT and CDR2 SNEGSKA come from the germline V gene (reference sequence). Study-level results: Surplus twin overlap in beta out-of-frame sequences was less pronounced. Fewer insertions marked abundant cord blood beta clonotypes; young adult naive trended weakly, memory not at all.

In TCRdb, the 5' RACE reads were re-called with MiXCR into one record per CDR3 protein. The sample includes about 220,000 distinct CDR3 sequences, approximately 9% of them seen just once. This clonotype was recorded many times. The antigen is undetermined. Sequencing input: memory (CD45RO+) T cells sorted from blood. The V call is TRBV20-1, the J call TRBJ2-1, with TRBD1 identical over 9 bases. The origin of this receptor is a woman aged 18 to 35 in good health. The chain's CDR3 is CSAGRDRVYNEQFF. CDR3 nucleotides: TGCAGTGCTGGACGGGACAGGGTCTACAATGAGCAGTTCTTC.